Listed here is a single T cell receptor (beta chain). What it binds is not known. One end of the junction varies from germline; a read error may be responsible. TCRdb ran MiXCR on the reads and lists one entry per CDR3 protein. The table has under 850,000 distinct CDR3 sequences, 35% seen once; the top ten hold 2.8%. The data stem from a study of T cell repertoires in cytomegalovirus infection. The wider study: Shared public TCR beta signatures pointed to both CMV infection and a matching HLA type.

Broader study findings: The study identified carriers of CMV plus the relevant HLA from cumulative public TCR beta family frequency. HLA-C-restricted CMV-specific TCR beta clonotypes were dominant in the ex vivo response.

The source of this sequence is a human donor in good health (CMV status not recorded). Some clones in this sample may be carry-over from other donors' samples. Specimen: PBMCs.

The CDR3 nucleotides are TGCGGTGCCTTAAAACGACTAGCGGGGTACACAGATACGCAGTATTTT. Amino acids: CGALKRLAGYTDTQYF. The chain couples TRBV20-1 to TRBJ2-3; 11 bases match TRBD2. Germline CDR1 and CDR2: DFQATT and SNEGSKA (reference sequence). The CDR3 has 16 amino acids.